Sequencing of this T cell receptor beta chain was carried out in a study of HIV-infected children after antiretroviral therapy interruption (dated by TCRdb to 2018 to 2020). Notes on the research overall: Eight children, all with CD4+ count above 500 and viral load below 50 copies/ml, were included, of whom four were on planned treatment interruption and four were on continuous treatment. Alongside thymic output measurements, TCR repertoires of children on planned treatment interruption were compared with TCR repertoires of children on continuous antiretroviral treatment. Median age was around 9.5 years in the interruption group and roughly 8 years in the continuous treatment group. For the continuous-treatment arm, samples from the corresponding weeks 0, 48 and 150 were analyzed. Most participating children had recorded exposure to EBV and CMV. Interruption-arm samples came from week 0, week 12, end of interruption (week 24 or 48), and about 3 years after study end.

The CDR3 numbers 15 residues from cysteine through phenylalanine. Just CDR3 DNA is preserved here, 45 bases in frame from base 1. For CDR1 and CDR2, the germline V gene lists KGHDR and SFDVKD. The library was built by means of 3' RACE. TCR libraries were constructed from RNA with a 3' RACE protocol that used unique molecular identifiers to correct for PCR amplification bias. As many as 12 amplicon libraries were pooled and then sequenced on an Illumina MiSeq using v2 2x250 paired-end chemistry. Processing in the source paper ran as follows. Reads were processed with Decombinator to assign V and J genes and CDR3, with barcode-based error and PCR bias correction. Before Gini coefficients were calculated with the R ineq package, the repertoires were subsampled to the same depth. Three approaches were used to assess CDR3 similarity: GLIPH, Hamming distance and a shared triplet metric. TCRdb took the public reads, trimmed them with fastp at Q25, ran MiXCR for clone calling and kept in-frame beta chains. Duplicate CDR3 protein sequences are folded into a single record with the most common DNA and genes. These V and J calls are TCRdb output, not the study's own analysis. This sample comprises fewer than 100,000 distinct CDR3 sequences, 6.9% of them detected only once. Clones ranked in the top ten supply 1.1% of the sample.

Read against the paper, the sample's treatment or condition label means: PENTA 11 planned treatment interruption arm or continuous ART arm. Participants were children from the United Kingdom aged 2 to 15 years who had received at least three-drug ART for at least 24 weeks. Cryopreserved PBMCs containing at least 5 million viable cells were required, and a handful of candidate patients were excluded because of low viable PBMC yield. Naive CD4+ CD45RA+ CD45RO- T cells were FACS-sorted from thawed PBMCs on a FACSAria III cell sorter. The sorted cells were fixed, and RNA was then extracted with the RNeasy FFPE kit and afterward with the RNeasy Micro kit. Here is what the overall study found, with its caveats: The small number of patients is a limitation, and caution is needed when interpreting the data. The sorted CD45RA+ naive cells might contain minor non-naive CD45RA+ populations, such as EMRA or stem memory cells. In the naive CD4+ repertoires of PTI patients, CDR3 sharing between time points dropped after the start of interruption, while many sequences were shared between the end of interruption and 3 years later. An increase in the naive CD4+ Gini coefficient was observed by the end of treatment interruption, suggesting clonal expansion, and a return to baseline was observed by 3 years.

Details on this clonotype: The clone's antigen remains unknown. One junction end does not reproduce the germline sequence, and a read error may be involved.

This specimen was CD45RA+ CD4+ T cells from PBMCs, pooled from several time points, taken from a donor given antiretroviral therapy, either interrupted or continuous. The label giving this sample's cell subset or site can be read as: naive CD4+ CD45RA+ CD45RO- T cells. This receptor was taken from a pool of human donors with HIV. The chain is encoded by TRBV24-1 joined to TRBJ2-7, with the D call perhaps TRBD1 or TRBD2, as 5 bases match in each case. The CDR3 protein: CATRDLLSPGHEPYF. The sequenced DNA is TGTGCCACCCGTGATTTGCTTTCACCGGGGCACGAGCCGTACTTC.